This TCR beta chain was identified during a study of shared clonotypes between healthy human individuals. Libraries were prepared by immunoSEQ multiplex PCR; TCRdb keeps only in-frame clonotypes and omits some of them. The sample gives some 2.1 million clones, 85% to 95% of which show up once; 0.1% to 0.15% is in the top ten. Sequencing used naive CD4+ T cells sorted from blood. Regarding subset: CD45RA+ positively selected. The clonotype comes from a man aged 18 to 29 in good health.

The CDR3, as DNA: TGTGCCAGTAGTCGGTACACCGGGGAGCTGTTTTTT. Protein product: CASSRYTGELFF. The rearrangement joins TRBV19 to TRBJ2-2; no clear D gene. This CDR3 spans 12 amino acids. Germline-derived CDR1 and CDR2 are LNHDA and SQIVND (reference sequence). Trimming took 5 bases from V and 3 from J, leaving 4 bases between them.